This TCR beta chain emerged from a study of T cell responses to AZD1222 COVID-19 vaccine. Study outcomes and limitations: White British people made up most donors, females outnumbered males, and clonal diversity was possibly underestimated.

TCRdb's table, derived via immunoSEQ multiplex PCR, lists solely in-frame clones and lacks some. Of 95,000 to 150,000 clones detected, about 85% appear once; the ten largest clones hold over 5%. This clone appeared once. Its antigen is currently unknown. The sequence derives from an adult in good health. The sequencing here drew on peripheral blood, taken on day 0 of AZD1222 vaccination.

The CDR3 bases are TGTGCCAGCAGCTTAGAAGTCACCGATCAGCCCCAGCATTTT. This translates into CASSLEVTDQPQHF. The genes are TRBV7-2 and TRBJ1-5; D gene ambiguous. The germline V gene encodes CDR1 SGHTA and CDR2 FQGNSA. The CDR3 length is 14 residues. V was pared by 1 base and J by 5 bases, with 9 bases between.